This TCR beta chain comes out of a study of chemoradiotherapy in HPV16-positive cancers. Study-level information: A couple of HPV16-positive patients' cells yielded candidate HPV-specific clones and common motifs.

This CDR3 has 15 residues. The germline gives CDR1 SGHTA, CDR2 FQGNSA. The V segment lost 3 bases and the J segment 8 bases; nucleotides outside the gene matches: 5. The table lists this clone with a count of one. Antigen: not known. Only in-frame clones appear in the TCRdb table, and some are missing; sequencing was by immunoSEQ multiplex PCR. The sample consists of about 68,000 clones, about 88% of them appearing once. Repeated repertoire sampling spanned the course of chemoradiotherapy. Study outcomes and limitations: Candidate HPV-specific clones and E7-related TCR motifs grew in tumor during treatment. Only two HPV16-positive patients supplied the functional HPV-specificity definition.

Sequencing was performed on blood, taken from a patient who underwent chemoradiotherapy. The rearrangement links TRBV7-2 to TRBJ1-6, with TRBD1 matching 9 bases. This sequence was found in a human donor with HPV-associated anogenital cancer. Here the CDR3 DNA reads TGTGCCAGCAGCTTCTGGACAGGGGAATATTCACCCCTCCACTTT. Translating it yields CASSFWTGEYSPLHF.